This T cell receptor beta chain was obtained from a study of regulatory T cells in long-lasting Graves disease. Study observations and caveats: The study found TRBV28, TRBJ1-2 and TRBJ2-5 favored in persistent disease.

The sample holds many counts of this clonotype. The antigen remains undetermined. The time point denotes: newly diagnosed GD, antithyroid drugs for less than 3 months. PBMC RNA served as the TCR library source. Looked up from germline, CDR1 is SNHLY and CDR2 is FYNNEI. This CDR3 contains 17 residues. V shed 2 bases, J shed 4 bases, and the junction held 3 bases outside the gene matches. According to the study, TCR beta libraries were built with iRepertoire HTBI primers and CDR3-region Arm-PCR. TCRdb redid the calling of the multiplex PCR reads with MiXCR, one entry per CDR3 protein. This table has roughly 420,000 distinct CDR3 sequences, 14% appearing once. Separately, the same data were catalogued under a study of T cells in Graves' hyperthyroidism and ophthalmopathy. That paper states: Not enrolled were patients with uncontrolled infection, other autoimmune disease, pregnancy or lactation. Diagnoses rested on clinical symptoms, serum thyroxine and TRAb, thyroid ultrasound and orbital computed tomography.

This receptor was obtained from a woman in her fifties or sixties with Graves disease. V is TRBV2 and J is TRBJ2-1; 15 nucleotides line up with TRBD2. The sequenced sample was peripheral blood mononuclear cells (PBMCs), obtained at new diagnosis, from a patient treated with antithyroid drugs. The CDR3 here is CASSEMGLAGGYNEQFF. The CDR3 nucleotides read TGTGCCAGCAGTGAAATGGGACTAGCGGGAGGATACAATGAGCAGTTCTTC.